The clone carrying this TCR beta chain was seen only a few times. What it binds is not known. This entry comes from a study of regulatory T cells in long-lasting Graves disease. The authors built TCR beta libraries using iRepertoire HTBI primers and Arm-PCR of CDR3 regions. TCRdb re-derived calls from the multiplex PCR reads in MiXCR, one entry per CDR3 protein. The table has 400,000 to 450,000 distinct CDR3 sequences, less than 25% seen once. General study findings and limits: Newly diagnosed disease favored TRBV20-1 and TRBJ2-1 over persistent disease.

Trimming took off 3 bases at V and 4 bases at J, with 16 bases between the two ends. Germline V gene lookup returns CDR1 SGDLS and CDR2 YYNGEE. This CDR3 region has 15 residues. Stated time point: persistent/refractory GD, antithyroid drugs over 5 years with positive TRAb. From RNA extracted from PBMCs, the TCR library was made. This sample comprised peripheral blood mononuclear cells (PBMCs), obtained when the disease was refractory, from a patient treated with antithyroid drugs. The chain recombines TRBV9 with TRBJ1-2; D may be TRBD1 (6 bases). The sequence came from a female donor with Graves disease. CDR3 in DNA: TGTGCCAGCAGCGCGTCAGGGGCTGCGGGCTATGGCTACACCTTC. This sequence encodes CASSASGAAGYGYTF.